The 9 T cell receptor beta chains in this list originate from one sample, sequenced in a study of T cells in Graves' hyperthyroidism and ophthalmopathy. What was amplified from RNA transcripts were TCR beta CDR3 regions. HTBI primers drove first-round RT-PCR of the TCR CDR3. From the multiplex PCR reads, TCRdb called clonotypes with MiXCR, one entry per CDR3 protein. The sample contains over 300,000 distinct CDR3 sequences, about 14% of which appear only once. The sequencing input was blood. The source is a woman aged 60-70 years with Graves' hyperthyroidism.

Ten or more counts support this clonotype. The chain employs TRBV5-5 and TRBJ2-3; D gene ambiguous. Trimming took 4 bases from V and 1 from J, leaving 10 bases between them. This CDR3 region has 14 residues. The germline V gene encodes CDR1 SGHKS and CDR2 YYEKEE (reference sequence). The DNA of the CDR3 is TGTGCCAGCAGCCCCCTGGCCGGCACAGATACGCAGTATTTT. It specifies CASSPLAGTDTQYF.

This clonotype showed up just a few times. The chain has TRBV7-9 and TRBJ2-1; 7 bases fit TRBD2. J lost 7 bases, V lost 11 bases, and 5 bases had no gene match. Per germline, CDR1 SEHNR and CDR2 FQNEAQ (reference sequence). The CDR3 spans 11 residues. CDR3 bases: TGTGCCGGGAGGACTAGAAATGAGCAGTTCTTC. This gives the protein CAGRTRNEQFF.

As for this clonotype: Its ends do not fully match the called genes, so a read error is possible. This chain links TRBV12-5 with TRBJ1-3; D is undetermined. This CDR3 has 14 amino acids. Germline loops: CDR1 LGHNT, CDR2 FRNRAP. CDR3 nucleotide sequence: TGTGCTAGTGGTTTGTCCAGAACTGGAAGCACCATATATTTT. The encoded protein is CASGLSRTGSTIYF. Combining the CDR3 with reference TRBV12-5 and TRBJ1-3 gives the whole variable domain DARVTQTPRHKVTEMGQEVTMRCQPILGHNTVFWYRQTMMQGLELLAYFRNRAPLDDSGMPKDRFSAEMPDATLATLKIQPSEPRDSAVYFCASGLSRTGSTIYFGEGSWLTVV.

The table lists this clonotype with many counts. The chain uses TRBV11-2 and TRBJ2-4; weak D call: TRBD1 (5 bases). The ends were cut back, 5 bases at V and 0 bases at J, with 23 bases in the middle. This CDR3 has 19 amino acids. The germline V gene has CDR1 SGHAT and CDR2 FQNNGV. The CDR3 loop reads CASSLLTVPFQTAKNIQYF. The DNA for the CDR3 is TGTGCCAGCAGCCTCTTGACAGTGCCCTTTCAAACAGCCAAAAACATTCAGTACTTC.

This clonotype was counted many times. V is TRBV20-1 and J is TRBJ2-1; TRBD2 matches at 8 bases. This CDR3 is built from 14 residues. Germline V CDR1 and CDR2: DFQATT, SNEGSKA (reference sequence). The V gene end was trimmed by 5 bases and the J gene end by 4 bases; junction bases not matched to a gene: 7. CDR3 region: CSAPGTRGYNEQFF. CDR3 coding DNA: TGCAGTGCTCCCGGGACTAGAGGGTACAATGAGCAGTTCTTC.

A note on this clonotype: This may come from a read error, since a much larger clone is one base off. V usage is TRBV20-1 and J usage is TRBJ2-7; D gene ambiguous. V lost 2 bases and J 1 base, leaving 9 bases between the germline ends. The germline V gene has CDR1 DFQATT and CDR2 SNEGSKA (reference sequence). CDR3 size: 13 residues. CDR3 sequence (DNA): TGCAGTGCTAGAACTTGGCGGTCCTACGAGCAGTACTTC. Translation gives CSARTWRSYEQYF.

This clonotype was counted at least ten times. CDR3 nucleotides: TGTGCCAGCAGCTCCCCATGGGGGTCGACCGGGGAGCTGTTTTTT. Protein product: CASSSPWGSTGELFF. This rearrangement joins TRBV11-2 to TRBJ2-2; the D call may be TRBD1 or TRBD2 (5 bases each). The V end lost 4 bases, the J end lost 5 bases, and 14 bases lay between the germline ends. The germline V gene encodes CDR1 SGHAT and CDR2 FQNNGV. The CDR3 runs 15 residues.

There are many counts of this clonotype. V and J are TRBV2 and TRBJ2-7; 7 bases align to TRBD1. This CDR3 has 16 amino acids. Germline V gene data show CDR1 as SNHLY and CDR2 as FYNNEI. Trimming took 2 bases from V and 0 from J; bases not matched to a gene: 7. DNA for the CDR3: TGTGCCAGCAGTGAATTATTGACAGGGAGCTCCTACGAGCAGTACTTC. Amino acid sequence: CASSELLTGSSYEQYF.

The chain links TRBV6-1 to TRBJ1-4; possibly TRBD1 for D (6 bases). The V gene lost 6 bases and the J gene lost 8 bases, with 16 bases spanning the gap. Germline-derived CDR1 and CDR2 are MNHNS and SASEGT. This CDR3 contains 14 residues. DNA for the CDR3: TGTGCCAGCAGAGCCAGGGCGGGGGGCGAAAAACTGTTTTTT. Protein sequence: CASRARAGGEKLFF.